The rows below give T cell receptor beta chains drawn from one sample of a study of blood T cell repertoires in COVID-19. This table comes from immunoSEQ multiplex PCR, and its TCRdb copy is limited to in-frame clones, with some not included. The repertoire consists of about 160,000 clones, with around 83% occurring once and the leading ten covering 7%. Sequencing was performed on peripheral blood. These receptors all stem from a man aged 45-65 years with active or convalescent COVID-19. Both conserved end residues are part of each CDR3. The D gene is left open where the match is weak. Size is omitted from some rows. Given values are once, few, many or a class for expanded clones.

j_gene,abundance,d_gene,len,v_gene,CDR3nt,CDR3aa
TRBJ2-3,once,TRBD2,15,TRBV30,TGTGCCTGGACCGCAGCGGGAGTTAATAGAGATACGCAGTATTTT,CAWTAAGVNRDTQYF
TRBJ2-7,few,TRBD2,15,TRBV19,TGTGCCAGTAGTATAGTTAGCGGGAGTTTTTACGAGCAGTACTTC,CASSIVSGSFYEQYF
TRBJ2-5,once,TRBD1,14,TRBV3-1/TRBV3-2,TGTGCCAGCAGCCCTATGGACAGGCTGGAGACCCAGTACTTC,CASSPMDRLETQYF
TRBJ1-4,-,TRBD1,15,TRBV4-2,TGTGCCAGCAGTCAGCCGGGACAGCAAAATGAAAAACTGTTTTTT,CASSQPGQQNEKLFF
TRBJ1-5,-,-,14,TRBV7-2,TGTGCCAGCAGCTTTGTGGAGGGGATAAGGACCCAGCATTTT,CASSFVEGIRTQHF
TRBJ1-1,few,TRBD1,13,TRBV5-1,TGCGCCAGCAGCTACAGCAGGGGGGCTGAAGCTTTCTTT,CASSYSRGAEAFF
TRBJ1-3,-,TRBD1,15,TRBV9,TGTGCCAGCAGCACGACAGGGGGTTCTGGAAACACCATATATTTT,CASSTTGGSGNTIYF
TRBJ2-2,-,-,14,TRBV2,TGTGCCAGCAGTGTTCTAGCGAACACCGGGGAGCTGTTTTTT,CASSVLANTGELFF
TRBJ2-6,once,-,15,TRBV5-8,TGTGCCAGCAGCTTGGTCCTCTCTGGGGCCAACGTCCTGACTTTC,CASSLVLSGANVLTF
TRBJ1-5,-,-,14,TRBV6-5,TGTGCCAGCAGTCGCGGCTCGGGGGTTCAGCCCCAGCATTTT,CASSRGSGVQPQHF
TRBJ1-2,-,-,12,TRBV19,TGTGCCAGTAGCCTTGAGAACTATGGCTACACCTTC,CASSLENYGYTF
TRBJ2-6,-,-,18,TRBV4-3,TGCGCCAGCAGCCAAGCTTACAGGACCGGCTCTGGGGCCAACGTCCTGACTTTC,CASSQAYRTGSGANVLTF
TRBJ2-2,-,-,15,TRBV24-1,TGTGCCACCAGTGATGTACAGTTGAACACCGGGGAGCTGTTTTTT,CATSDVQLNTGELFF
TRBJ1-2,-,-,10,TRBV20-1,TGCAGTGCTAGTGGGAGTGGCTACACCTTC,CSASGSGYTF
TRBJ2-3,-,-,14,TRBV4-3,TGCGCCAGCAGCCAAGCCCGGCCGGGGTATACGCAGTATTTT,CASSQARPGYTQYF
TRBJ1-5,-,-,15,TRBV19,TGTGCCAGTAGCAACCAGGGGACGGGCAATCAGCCCCAGCATTTT,CASSNQGTGNQPQHF
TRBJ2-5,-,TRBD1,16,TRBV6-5,TGTGCCAGCAGTTACCTAGGGACAGAGAGTCAAGAGACCCAGTACTTC,CASSYLGTESQETQYF
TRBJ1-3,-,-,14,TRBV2,TGTGCCAGCAGTGGCGGGAGCTCTGGAAACACCATATATTTT,CASSGGSSGNTIYF
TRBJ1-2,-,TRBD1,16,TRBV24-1,TGTGCCACCAGTGATTCAGGACAGGGAAGGAGATATGGCTACACCTTC,CATSDSGQGRRYGYTF
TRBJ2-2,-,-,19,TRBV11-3,TGTGCCAGCAGCTCCCGGCGAGGTGGGCTAGCTTATTTAACCGGGGAGCTGTTTTTT,CASSSRRGGLAYLTGELFF
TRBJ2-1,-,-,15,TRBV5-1,TGCGCCAGCAGCGACCGGCCTAGCTCCTACAATGAGCAGTTCTTC,CASSDRPSSYNEQFF
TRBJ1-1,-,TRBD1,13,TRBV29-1,TGCAGCGCGGGACAGCTCATGAACACTGAAGCTTTCTTT,CSAGQLMNTEAFF